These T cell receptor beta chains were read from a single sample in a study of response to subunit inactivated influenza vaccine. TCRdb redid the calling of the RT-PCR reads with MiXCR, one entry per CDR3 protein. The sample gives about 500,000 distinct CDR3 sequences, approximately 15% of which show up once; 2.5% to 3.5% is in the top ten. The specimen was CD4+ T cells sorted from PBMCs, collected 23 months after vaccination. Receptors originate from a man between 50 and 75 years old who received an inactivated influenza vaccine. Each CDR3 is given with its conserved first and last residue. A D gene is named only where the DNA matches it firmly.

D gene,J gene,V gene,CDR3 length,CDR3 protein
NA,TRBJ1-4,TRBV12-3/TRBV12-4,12,CASQVMNEKLFF
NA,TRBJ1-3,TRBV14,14,CASSREYTGNTIYF
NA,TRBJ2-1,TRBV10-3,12,CAISEPGTEQFF
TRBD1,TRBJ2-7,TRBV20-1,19,CSARLTTGGKNTRAYEQYF
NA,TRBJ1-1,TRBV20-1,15,CSAPGGGTVNTEAFF
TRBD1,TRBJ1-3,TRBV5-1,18,CASSLEPRARGYGNTIYF
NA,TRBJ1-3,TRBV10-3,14,CAAGRGSSGNTIYF
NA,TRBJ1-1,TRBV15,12,CATSNENTEAFF
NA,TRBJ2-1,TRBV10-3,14,CAISEDRKNNEQFF
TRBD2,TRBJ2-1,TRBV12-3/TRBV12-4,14,CASSFSGQWNEQFF
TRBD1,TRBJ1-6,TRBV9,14,CASSRDSENSPLHF
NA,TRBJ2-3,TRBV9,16,CASSVVGTRRGDTQYF
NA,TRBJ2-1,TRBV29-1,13,CSGRRRGFNEQFF
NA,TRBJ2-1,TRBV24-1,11,CATSRNNEQFF
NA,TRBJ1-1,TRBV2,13,CASRPGMNTEAFF
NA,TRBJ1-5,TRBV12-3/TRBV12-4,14,CASRQTAGGGPQHF
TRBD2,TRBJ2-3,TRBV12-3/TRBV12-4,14,CASSLGTSSDTQYF
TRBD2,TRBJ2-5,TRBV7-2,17,CASSLAPTSGSQETQYF
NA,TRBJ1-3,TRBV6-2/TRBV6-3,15,CASRPDRISGNTIYF
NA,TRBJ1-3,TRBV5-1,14,CASSPAYSGNTIYF
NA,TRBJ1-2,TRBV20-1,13,CSAAETYDYGYTF
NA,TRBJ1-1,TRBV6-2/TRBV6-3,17,CASSFLRGSTGNTEAFF
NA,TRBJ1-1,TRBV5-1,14,CASSLEPANTEAFF
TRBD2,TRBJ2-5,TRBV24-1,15,CATSLTSGRQETQYF
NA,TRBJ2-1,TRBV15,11,CATREYNEQFF
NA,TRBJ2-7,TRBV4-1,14,CASSRTDRSYEQYF
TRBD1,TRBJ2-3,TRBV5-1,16,CASSLGQVGGTDTQYF
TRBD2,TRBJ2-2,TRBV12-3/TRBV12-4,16,CASSPHGRGGTGELFF
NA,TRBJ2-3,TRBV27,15,CASSPTPLAQDTQYF
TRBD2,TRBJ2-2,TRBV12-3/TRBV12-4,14,CASSSLAGSGELFF
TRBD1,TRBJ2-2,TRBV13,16,CASSLRTGSVPGELFF
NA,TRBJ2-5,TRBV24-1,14,CATRASAFQETQYF
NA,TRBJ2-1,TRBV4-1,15,CASSQLLTGEDEQFF
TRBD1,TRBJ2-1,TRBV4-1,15,CASRLQGAPSNEQFF
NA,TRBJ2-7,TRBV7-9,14,CASSHSWGADEQYF
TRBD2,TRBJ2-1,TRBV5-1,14,CASSLEGSGRGQFF
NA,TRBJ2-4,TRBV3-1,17,CASSQEGTVLAKNIQYF
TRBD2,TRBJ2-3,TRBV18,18,CASSPIGTGGGHTDTQYF
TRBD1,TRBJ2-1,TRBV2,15,CASSELQGWYNEQFF
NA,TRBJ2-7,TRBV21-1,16,CASSGPSIQSPYEQYF
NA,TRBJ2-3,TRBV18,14,CASSPAGTTDTQYF